The 27 T cell receptor beta chains below were found in one sample sequenced in a study of blood T cell repertoires in COVID-19. Clones were sequenced by immunoSEQ multiplex PCR, and TCRdb holds only the in-frame ones, with some missing. This table has roughly 190,000 clones, more than 75% appearing once. The sequencing sample was made of PBMCs or T cells enriched from blood (not recorded which). The receptors shown here come from a woman aged 45-65 years with acute COVID-19.

J is TRBJ1-6 and V is TRBV19, with unresolved D. The CDR3 runs to 15 residues. Trimming pared 6 bases from V and 7 bases from J, leaving 16 bases between. Germline values: CDR1 LNHDA, CDR2 SQIVND (reference sequence). The CDR3 coding sequence is TGTGCCAGTAGCGAACCGAGGCAATTCAATTCACCCCTCCACTTT. Translated, it gives CASSEPRQFNSPLHF.

The chain is built from TRBV5-1 and TRBJ2-3; TRBD1 agrees at 7 bases. With V trimmed by 3 bases and J by 0 bases, 4 bases remained unmatched. In germline, CDR1 is SGHRS, CDR2 YFSETQ. The CDR3 totals 15 residues. This CDR3 is CASSWSGQSTDTQYF. DNA of the CDR3: TGCGCCAGCAGCTGGTCGGGACAGAGCACAGATACGCAGTATTTT.

The chain has TRBV21-1 and TRBJ1-5. TRBV21-1 has pseudogene status. CDR3 length: 17 amino acids. The CDR3 loop reads CASSLPVGGASNQPQHF. CDR3 DNA sequence: TGTGCCAGCAGCCTCCCGGTGGGGGGGGCTAGCAATCAGCCCCAGCATTTT.

The chain recombines TRBV2 with TRBJ2-5, with a weak D call TRBD1 (6 bases). CDR3 length: 13 residues. CDR1 and CDR2 from the germline V gene are SNHLY and FYNNEI. Trimming stripped 8 bases from V and 5 bases from J, with 15 bases between. The CDR3 DNA reads as TGTGCCAGCGTACCCGGGACAAGGGAGACCCAGTACTTC. It specifies CASVPGTRETQYF.

The CDR3 DNA follows: TGTGCCAGCAGCCTAGGGCTGGGGGAGGGAGATACGCAGTATTTT. It encodes CASSLGLGEGDTQYF. V is TRBV7-6 and J is TRBJ2-3, with 7 bases matching TRBD2. Trimming took 5 bases from V and 5 from J; bases not matched to a gene: 10. The germline gives CDR1 SGHVS, CDR2 FNYEAQ. The CDR3 extends over 15 amino acids.

The V gene is TRBV11-2, the J gene TRBJ2-7; possible D gene TRBD1, 6 bases. The CDR3 has 15 residues. Germline assignment: CDR1 SGHAT and CDR2 FQNNGV. The V gene lost 5 bases and the J gene lost 1 base, with 15 bases spanning the gap. The CDR3 reads CASSRRDTNSYEQYV. Here the CDR3 DNA reads TGTGCCAGCAGCCGCCGGGACACCAATTCCTACGAGCAGTACGTC.

The chain joins TRBV28 to TRBJ2-2; TRBD2 might be the D (6 bases). Germline V lookup: CDR1 MDHEN, CDR2 SYDVKM. The V gene lost 2 bases and the J gene lost 5 bases, with 12 bases spanning the gap. The length of the CDR3 is 15 residues. CDR3 DNA: TGTGCCAGCAGTTTAGAAGGGGCGGGGACCGGGGAGCTGTTTTTT. This codes for CASSLEGAGTGELFF.

The chain combines TRBV9 with TRBJ1-5, with D maybe TRBD1 (5 bases). Trimming removed 0 bases from V and 2 bases from J, with 6 bases in between. CDR1 SGDLS and CDR2 YYNGEE come from the germline V gene. This CDR3 comprises 14 residues. This chain's CDR3 is CASSVGGGNQPQHF. CDR3 sequence (DNA): TGTGCCAGCAGCGTAGGGGGCGGCAATCAGCCCCAGCATTTT.

This chain joins TRBV19 and TRBJ1-2; D remains unclear. Germline CDR1 LNHDA, CDR2 SQIVND (reference sequence). Trimming stripped 7 bases from V and 1 base from J, with 7 bases between. The CDR3 has 12 residues. Written as DNA, the CDR3 is TGTGCCAGTATCGGAGATAACTATGGCTACACCTTC. Residues: CASIGDNYGYTF.

The chain has TRBV30 and TRBJ1-5, with D possibly TRBD1 on 5 matching bases. The CDR3 length is 14 residues. Germline V lookup: CDR1 GTSNPN, CDR2 SVGIG (reference sequence). The V and J ends lost 1 base and 2 bases respectively, with 9 bases between them. The DNA of the CDR3 is TGTGCCTGGAGTGGTGGGGCGGGCAATCAGCCCCAGCATTTT. This encodes CAWSGGAGNQPQHF. The complete variable domain, with remaining parts taken from reference TRBV30 and TRBJ1-5, reads SQTIHQWPATLVQPVGSPLSLECTVEGTSNPNLYWYRQAAGRGLQLLFYSVGIGQISSEVPQNLSASRPQDRQFILSSKKLLLSDSGFYLCAWSGGAGNQPQHFGDGTRLSIL.

This chain links TRBV18 with TRBJ2-4; 7 positions agree with TRBD1. V dropped 6 bases and J dropped 2; count of bases not matched to a gene: 7. CDR3 size: 15 residues. CDR1 and CDR2 from the germline V gene are KGHSH and LQKENI. The CDR3 loop is CASSLDRATKNIQYF. The CDR3 bases are TGTGCCAGCTCTCTTGACAGGGCGACCAAAAACATTCAGTACTTC.

Written as DNA, the CDR3 is TGTGCCAGCTCACCTCGGGAGAACACTGAAGCTTTCTTT. This codes for CASSPRENTEAFF. The chain carries TRBV18 and TRBJ1-1; D remains unclear. The CDR3 runs to 13 residues. V gave up 3 bases and J gave up 1 base, with 6 bases separating them. In germline, CDR1 is KGHSH, CDR2 LQKENI.

The chain has TRBV9 and TRBJ2-3, with 7 positions matching TRBD1. The CDR3 runs to 15 residues. Trimming removed 2 bases from V and 3 bases from J; junction bases left unmatched: 6. The germline CDR1 and CDR2 sequences are SGDLS and YYNGEE. CDR3 DNA: TGTGCCAGCAGCGTGACAGGGATACGGACAGATACGCAGTATTTT. It encodes CASSVTGIRTDTQYF.

The CDR3 region has the DNA TGTGCCAGCAGCCGTCCAGGGGTTTATTTGAAAGAGACCCAGTACTTC. Its protein product is CASSRPGVYLKETQYF. The V gene is TRBV5-4, the J gene TRBJ2-5; possible D gene TRBD1, 6 bases. The CDR3 sequence is 16 residues long. Per the germline V gene, CDR1 is SGHNT and CDR2 is YYREEE (reference sequence). V was cut by 4 bases and J by 3 bases, with 19 bases left in between.

This clone was found once. CDR3 sequence (DNA): TGTGCCAGCAGCTACGACGGGAACTATGGCTACACCTTC. Protein sequence: CASSYDGNYGYTF. J is TRBJ1-2 and V is TRBV7-2; D gene uncertain. Germline assignment: CDR1 SGHTA and CDR2 FQGNSA. V gave up 4 bases and J gave up 2 bases, with 8 bases separating them. This CDR3 contains 13 residues.

This sequence joins TRBV3-1 (or the pseudogene TRBV3-2) and TRBJ1-5, with 9 bases identical to TRBD1. J lost 2 bases, V lost 1 base, and 3 bases had no gene match. The CDR3 is made up of 16 amino acids. Germline V lookup: CDR1 LGHDT, CDR2 YNNKEL (reference sequence). CDR3 sequence: CASSQGRQGGNQPQHF. DNA of the CDR3: TGTGCCAGCAGCCAAGGTAGACAGGGGGGCAATCAGCCCCAGCATTTT.

The genes are TRBV12-3 or TRBV12-4 and TRBJ2-5; D may be TRBD2 (5 bases). Trimming left V 5 bases short and J 4 bases short, with 11 bases between. This CDR3 has 13 amino acids. This chain's CDR3 is CASSAPEGETQYF. The CDR3 DNA reads as TGTGCCAGCAGTGCCCCTGAGGGAGAGACCCAGTACTTC.

This chain connects TRBV28 to TRBJ1-2; 7 bases are shared with TRBD1. This CDR3 has 15 amino acids. In germline, CDR1 is MDHEN, CDR2 SYDVKM. Unmatched junction bases numbered 7, after V lost 2 bases and J lost 4 bases. CDR3 in DNA: TGTGCCAGCAGTTTAAGAGGGGGCGAGGTCTATGGCTACACCTTC. It codes for CASSLRGGEVYGYTF.

This clone has a handful of counts. The chain uses TRBV30 and TRBJ2-7, with D maybe TRBD1 (5 bases). Per the germline V gene, CDR1 is GTSNPN and CDR2 is SVGIG (reference sequence). CDR3 length: 13 residues. Trimming took off 0 bases at V and 6 bases at J, with 12 bases between the two ends. The CDR3 loop is CAWSVTQGTEQYV. The CDR3 DNA reads as TGTGCCTGGAGTGTAACCCAGGGAACCGAGCAGTACGTC.

V and J are TRBV6-5 and TRBJ2-1, with a tentative D call TRBD1 (7 bases). The V gene lost 0 bases and the J gene lost 9 bases, with 18 bases spanning the gap. Germline-derived CDR1 and CDR2 are MNHEY and SVGAGI. The length of the CDR3 is 16 residues. CDR3 loop: CASSYSSAGGFREQFF. DNA for the CDR3: TGTGCCAGCAGTTACTCGTCGGCAGGGGGGTTCCGTGAGCAGTTCTTC.

The rearrangement uses TRBV7-9 and TRBJ1-3; D is unclear. The germline V gene has CDR1 SEHNR and CDR2 FQNEAQ (reference sequence). The CDR3 runs to 14 residues. Between the trimmed V and J ends, which lost 3 bases and 7 bases, there was a span of 13 bases. The CDR3 is CASSLSALRNTIYF. CDR3 nucleotide sequence: TGTGCCAGCAGCTTGAGTGCTCTCAGGAACACCATATATTTT.

This clone was seen once. This chain links TRBV2 with TRBJ1-2, with a tentative D call TRBD1 (6 bases). In germline, CDR1 is SNHLY, CDR2 FYNNEI. This CDR3 comprises 11 residues. Trimming removed 9 bases from V and 14 bases from J, with 19 bases in between. DNA for the CDR3: TGTGCCAGGGTAGTCAGGGGCCGCTGGACCTTC. This encodes CARVVRGRWTF.

V gene TRBV6-2 or TRBV6-3 combines with J gene TRBJ2-3; TRBD1 agrees at 9 bases. CDR1 and CDR2 (germline): MNHEY, SVGEGT. This CDR3 spans 16 amino acids. The J segment lost 6 bases and the V segment lost 0 bases, leaving 7 bases of the junction unmatched. CDR3 bases: TGTGCCAGCAGTTACTCCTCTGGGACAGGGACCGATACGCAGTATTTT. It yields the protein CASSYSSGTGTDTQYF.

The rearrangement uses TRBV14 and TRBJ1-2, with D maybe TRBD1 (5 bases). Trimming took off 4 bases at V and 7 bases at J, with 13 bases between the two ends. This CDR3 region has 13 residues. Germline-derived CDR1 and CDR2 are SGHDN and FVKESK. The CDR3 sequence is CASSLRQGGGYTF. The CDR3 region has the DNA TGTGCCAGCAGCCTCCGGCAGGGCGGTGGCTACACCTTC.

The genes are TRBV7-9 and TRBJ1-2, with a tentative D call TRBD1 (5 bases). Looked up from germline, CDR1 is SEHNR and CDR2 is FQNEAQ (reference sequence). This CDR3 contains 12 residues. V lost 6 bases and J 8 bases, leaving 13 bases between the germline ends. This chain's CDR3 is CASRQEAEGYTF. In nucleotides, the CDR3 is TGTGCCAGCAGACAGGAAGCAGAAGGCTACACCTTC. Full variable domain (rest looked up from reference TRBV7-9 and TRBJ1-2): DTGVSQNPRHKITKRGQNVTFRCDPISEHNRLYWYRQTLGQGPEFLTYFQNEAQLEKSRLLSDRFSAERPKGSFSTLEIQRTEQGDSAMYLCASRQEAEGYTFGSGTRLTVV.

This clone was counted between two and nine times. The V gene is TRBV4-1, the J gene TRBJ1-6, with a possible D match to TRBD1 (5 bases). Trimming removed 4 bases at V and 0 bases at J, with 22 bases between. The germline V gene encodes CDR1 MGHRA and CDR2 YSYEKL. This CDR3 has 20 amino acids. The CDR3 spells CASSPRRRGPASSYNSPLHF. The DNA for the CDR3 is TGCGCCAGCAGCCCTCGAAGAAGGGGCCCCGCTAGCTCCTATAATTCACCCCTCCACTTT.

The chain combines TRBV29-1 with TRBJ2-3, with 8 positions matching TRBD2. Per germline, CDR1 SQVTM and CDR2 ANQGSEA. V trimming: 8 bases; J trimming: 2 bases; junction bases outside the gene matches: 9. The CDR3 is made up of 14 amino acids. The CDR3 bases are TGCAGCTGTTGGGTCGGGGGGGCCACAGATACGCAGTATTTT. Translating it yields CSCWVGGATDTQYF.